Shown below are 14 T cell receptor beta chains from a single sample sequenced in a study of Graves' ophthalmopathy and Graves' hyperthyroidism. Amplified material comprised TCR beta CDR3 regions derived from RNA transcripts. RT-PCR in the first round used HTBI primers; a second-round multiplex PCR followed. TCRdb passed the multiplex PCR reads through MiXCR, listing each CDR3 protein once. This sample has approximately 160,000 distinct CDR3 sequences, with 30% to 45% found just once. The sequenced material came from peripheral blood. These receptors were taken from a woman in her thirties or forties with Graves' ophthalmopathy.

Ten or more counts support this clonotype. CDR3 protein: CASSGQSTGELFF. As DNA, the CDR3 is TGTGCCAGCAGCGGACAATCCACCGGGGAGCTGTTTTTT. The chain recombines TRBV9 with TRBJ2-2; D not certain. Germline V gives CDR1 SGDLS, CDR2 YYNGEE. The CDR3 has 13 amino acids. Trimming cost V 3 bases and J 4 bases, with 7 bases left between them.

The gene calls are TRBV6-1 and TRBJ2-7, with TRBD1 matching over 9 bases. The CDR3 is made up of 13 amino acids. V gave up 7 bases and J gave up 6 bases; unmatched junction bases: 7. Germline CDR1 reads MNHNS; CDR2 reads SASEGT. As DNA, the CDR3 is TGTGCCAGCACAACAGGGGGCTCGTCCGAGCAGTACTTC. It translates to CASTTGGSSEQYF.

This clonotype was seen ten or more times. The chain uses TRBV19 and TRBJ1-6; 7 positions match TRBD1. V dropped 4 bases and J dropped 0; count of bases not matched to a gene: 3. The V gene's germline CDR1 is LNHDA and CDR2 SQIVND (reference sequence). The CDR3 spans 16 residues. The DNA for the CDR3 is TGTGCCAGTAGTACGGACAGGTACTCCTATAATTCACCCCTCCACTTT. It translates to CASSTDRYSYNSPLHF.

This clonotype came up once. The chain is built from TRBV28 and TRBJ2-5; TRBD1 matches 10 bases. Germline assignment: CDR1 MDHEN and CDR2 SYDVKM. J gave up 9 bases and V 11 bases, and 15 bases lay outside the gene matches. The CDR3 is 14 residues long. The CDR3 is CAVAFRGGQGSQYF. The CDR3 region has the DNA TGTGCCGTGGCCTTCCGGGGGGGACAGGGGTCCCAGTACTTC.

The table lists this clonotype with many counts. CDR3 in amino acids: CASSGLAGVGETQYF. Written as DNA, the CDR3 is TGTGCCAGCAGTGGGCTAGCGGGAGTAGGGGAGACCCAGTACTTC. The chain uses TRBV6-1 and TRBJ2-5, with 10 bases identical to TRBD2. The trim removed 4 bases at V and 5 bases at J, leaving 7 bases unmatched. This CDR3 spans 15 amino acids. The germline V gene encodes CDR1 MNHNS and CDR2 SASEGT.

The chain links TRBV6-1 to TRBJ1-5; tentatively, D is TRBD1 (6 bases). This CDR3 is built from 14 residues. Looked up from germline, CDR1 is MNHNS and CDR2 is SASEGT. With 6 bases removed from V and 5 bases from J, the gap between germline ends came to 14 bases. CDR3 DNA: TGTGCCAGCAGAAAACAGGGTATCTATCAGCCCCAGCATTTT. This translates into CASRKQGIYQPQHF.

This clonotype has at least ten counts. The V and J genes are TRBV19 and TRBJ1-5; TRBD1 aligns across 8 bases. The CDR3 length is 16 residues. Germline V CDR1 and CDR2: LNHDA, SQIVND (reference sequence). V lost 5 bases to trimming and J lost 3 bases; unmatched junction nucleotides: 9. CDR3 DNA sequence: TGTGCCAGTAGTCCCGGACAGGGACGAGACAATCAGCCCCAGCATTTT. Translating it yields CASSPGQGRDNQPQHF.

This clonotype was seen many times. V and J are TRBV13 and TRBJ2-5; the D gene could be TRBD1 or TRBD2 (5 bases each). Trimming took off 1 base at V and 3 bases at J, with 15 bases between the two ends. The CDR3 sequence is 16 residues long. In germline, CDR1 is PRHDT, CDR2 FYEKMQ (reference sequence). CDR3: CASSLEGTENKETQYF. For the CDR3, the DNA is TGTGCCAGCAGCTTAGAGGGGACGGAGAATAAAGAGACCCAGTACTTC. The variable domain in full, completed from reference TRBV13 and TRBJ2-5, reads AAGVIQSPRHLIKEKRETATLKCYPIPRHDTVYWYQQGPGQDPQFLISFYEKMQSDKGSIPDRFSAQQFSDYHSELNMSSLELGDSALYFCASSLEGTENKETQYFGPGTRLLVL.

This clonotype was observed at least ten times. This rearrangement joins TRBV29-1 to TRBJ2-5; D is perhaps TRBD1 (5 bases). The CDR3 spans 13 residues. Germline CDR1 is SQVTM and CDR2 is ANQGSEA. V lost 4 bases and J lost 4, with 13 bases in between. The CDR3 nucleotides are TGCAGCGTTGTCCCGAAGGGGCCAGAGACCCAGTACTTC. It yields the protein CSVVPKGPETQYF. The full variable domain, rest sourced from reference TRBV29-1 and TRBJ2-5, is SAVISQKPSRDICQRGTSLTIQCQVDSQVTMMFWYRQQPGQSLTLIATANQGSEATYESGFVIDKFPISRPNLTFSTLTVSNMSPEDSSIYLCSVVPKGPETQYFGPGTRLLVL.

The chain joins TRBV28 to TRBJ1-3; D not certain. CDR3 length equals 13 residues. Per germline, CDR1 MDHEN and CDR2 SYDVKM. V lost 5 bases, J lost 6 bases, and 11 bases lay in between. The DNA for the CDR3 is TGTGCCAGCAGTCTGGCGTCCGTAAACACCATATATTTT. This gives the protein CASSLASVNTIYF. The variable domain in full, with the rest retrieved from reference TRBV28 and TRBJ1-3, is DVKVTQSSRYLVKRTGEKVFLECVQDMDHENMFWYRQDPGLGLRLIYFSYDVKMKEKGDIPEGYSVSREKKERFSLILESASTNQTSMYLCASSLASVNTIYFGEGSWLTVV.

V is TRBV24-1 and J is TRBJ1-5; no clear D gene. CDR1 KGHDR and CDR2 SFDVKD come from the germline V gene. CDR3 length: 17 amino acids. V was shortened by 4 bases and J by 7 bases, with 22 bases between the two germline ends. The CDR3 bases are TGTGCCACCAGTGACAGAGTCCAGGACCAAGAAGGGCAGCCCCAGCATTTT. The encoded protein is CATSDRVQDQEGQPQHF.

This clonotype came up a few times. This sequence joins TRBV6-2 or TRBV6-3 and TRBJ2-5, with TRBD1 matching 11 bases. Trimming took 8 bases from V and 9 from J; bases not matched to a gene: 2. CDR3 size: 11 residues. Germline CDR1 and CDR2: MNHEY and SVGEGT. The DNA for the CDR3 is TGTGCCAGCGGGGGACAGGGGGCCCAGTACTTC. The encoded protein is CASGGQGAQYF.

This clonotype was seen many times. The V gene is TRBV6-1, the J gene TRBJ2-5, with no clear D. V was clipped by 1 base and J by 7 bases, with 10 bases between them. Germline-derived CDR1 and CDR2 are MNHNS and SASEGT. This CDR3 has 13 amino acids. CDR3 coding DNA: TGTGCCAGCAGTGAAGGGGCTGGTTGGACCCAGTACTTC. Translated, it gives CASSEGAGWTQYF.

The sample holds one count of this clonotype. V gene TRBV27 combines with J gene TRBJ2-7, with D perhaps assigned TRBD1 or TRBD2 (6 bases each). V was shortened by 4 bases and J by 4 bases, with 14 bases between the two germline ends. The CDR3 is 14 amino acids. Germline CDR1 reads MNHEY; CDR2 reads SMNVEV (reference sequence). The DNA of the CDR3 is TGTGCCAGCAGTTACGCGGGACATGGTTACGAGCAGTACTTC. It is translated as CASSYAGHGYEQYF.